Here is one T cell receptor (beta chain) with its context. Unmatched junction bases numbered 5, after V lost 5 bases and J lost 7 bases. There are 15 residues in the CDR3. Germline-derived CDR1 and CDR2 are SGHVS and FQNEAQ. Sequencing used immunoSEQ multiplex PCR; TCRdb keeps in-frame clones, though not all of them. The table lists 180,000 or so clones, around 91% of them singletons. The data derive from a study of control samples from healthy donors and cancer patients. V is TRBV7-8 and J is TRBJ1-6; TRBD1 matches 10 bases. This receptor was obtained from a woman under 40 in good health. Sample: blood. CDR3 loop: CASSTGQGWNSPLHF. The CDR3 coding sequence is TGTGCCAGCAGCACGGGACAGGGGTGGAATTCACCCCTCCACTTT. Together with reference TRBV7-8 and TRBJ1-6, the CDR3 gives the full variable domain: GAGVSQSPRYKVAKRGQDVALRCDPISGHVSLFWYQQALGQGPEFLTYFQNEAQLDKSGLPSDRFFAERPEGSVSTLKIQRTQQEDSAVYLCASSTGQGWNSPLHFGNGTRLTVT.